This is a list of T cell receptor beta chains from one sample in a study of cytomegalovirus exposure and HLA in healthy donors. Profiling relied on immunoSEQ multiplex PCR, and the TCRdb table lists in-frame clones only, not all of them. The sample holds 50,000 or so clones; under 90% are singletons and the top ten take approximately 3%. What was sequenced was PBMCs. The origin of the receptors is a woman aged 18 to 35 in good health and CMV-seronegative. Both conserved end residues are part of each CDR3. A D gene is named only where the DNA matches it firmly. Clone size is shown for a subset of rows, as once, few, many or a class of expanded clone.

TRBD2,once,TRBJ2-1,TRBV11-3,TGTGCCAGCAGCCGATCGCTAGCGGGAGGGCCCGGTGAGCAGTTCTTC,CASSRSLAGGPGEQFF
.,.,TRBJ1-1,TRBV7-8,TGTGCCAGCAGCTTAAGGACAGCCCCTGAAGCTTTCTTT,CASSLRTAPEAFF
TRBD1,.,TRBJ1-5,TRBV15,TGTGCCACCAGCAGACCAATACAGGGGTCGGGGCAGCCCCAGCATTTT,CATSRPIQGSGQPQHF
.,.,TRBJ2-3,TRBV7-3,TGTGCCAGCAGCTTAAGTCCCAGTAAAGATACGCAGTATTTT,CASSLSPSKDTQYF
.,once,TRBJ1-4,TRBV7-2,TGTGCCAGCAGCGTTATCGACGATCCAGGGGCAAATGAAAAACTGTTTTTT,CASSVIDDPGANEKLFF
TRBD2,few,TRBJ2-5,TRBV6-1,TGTGCCAGCAGTGAACTAGCGGGGCAGCAAGAGACCCAGTACTTC,CASSELAGQQETQYF
.,.,TRBJ1-6,TRBV5-1,TGCGCCAGCAGGATGAACGATTTTTTGTCTAGTTCACCCCTCCACTTT,CASRMNDFLSSSPLHF
TRBD1,.,TRBJ1-2,TRBV6-1,TGTGCCAGCAGCGAAAGCCCAGGGGGGAACTATGGCTACACCTTC,CASSESPGGNYGYTF
.,.,TRBJ1-5,TRBV6-6,TGTGCCAGCAGCCAGGGTAGGGCAGGGGCTCAGCCCCAGCATTTT,CASSQGRAGAQPQHF
TRBD1,.,TRBJ1-4,TRBV5-4,TGTGCCAGCAGTCAGAACAGGGGGCGGAATGAAAAACTGTTTTTT,CASSQNRGRNEKLFF
TRBD1,.,TRBJ1-5,TRBV30,TGTGCCTGGACGGGAGGGGGCGGTCAGCCCCAGCATTTT,CAWTGGGGQPQHF
TRBD2,.,TRBJ2-3,TRBV7-6,TGTGCCAGCGGGACGGGAGGGGCAGATACGCAGTATTTT,CASGTGGADTQYF
.,.,TRBJ2-7,TRBV4-1,TGCGCCAGCAGCCAATCGGGAAACGAGCAGTACTTC,CASSQSGNEQYF
.,.,TRBJ1-1,TRBV5-1,TGCGCCAGCAGCTTGGGAGAAACAGGGTTCGCTTTCTTT,CASSLGETGFAFF
TRBD1,.,TRBJ1-1,TRBV28,TGTGCCAGCAGTACCAATCCGGGACAGGGGTTCTCGACTGAAGCTTTCTTT,CASSTNPGQGFSTEAFF
TRBD1,once,TRBJ2-1,TRBV6-4,TGTGCCAGCAGTGAGCAGGCCGGGACAGGGGGGAATGAGCAGTTCTTC,CASSEQAGTGGNEQFF
TRBD1,.,TRBJ2-7,TRBV6-1,TGTGCCAGCAGTGAAGGTGTGACAGGGGGCGAGCAGTACTTC,CASSEGVTGGEQYF
TRBD2,.,TRBJ2-1,TRBV2,TGTGCCAGCAGCCCCCCCTCTCGAGCGGGAGGGCCGGCTGAGCAGTTCTTC,CASSPPSRAGGPAEQFF
.,few,TRBJ2-1,TRBV6-1,TGTGCCAGTGACTTGGGGCTTCACAATGAGCAGTTCTTC,CASDLGLHNEQFF
TRBD2,.,TRBJ2-1,TRBV9,TGTGCCAGCAGCGCCCGGGAGGGGTCTTTGTATGAGCAGTTCTTC,CASSAREGSLYEQFF
TRBD2,.,TRBJ2-3,TRBV19,TGTGCCAGTATGGCCTCCCAGCGGGAAATGTATTTT,CASMASQREMYF
.,.,TRBJ2-1,TRBV11-2,TGTGCCAGCAGCTTAGGCGCGGATAATGAGCAGTTCTTC,CASSLGADNEQFF
.,.,TRBJ2-2,TRBV5-1,TGCGCCAGCAGGGAGCAGGGGGGTACCGGGGAGCTGTTTTTT,CASREQGGTGELFF
.,few,TRBJ2-2,TRBV6-1,TGTGCCGGTGGGGTCAGGACAGAGAACACCGGGGAGCTGTTTTTT,CAGGVRTENTGELFF
TRBD2,.,TRBJ2-6,TRBV29-1,TGCAGCGTTACTTTACGAGCGGGAGGGACAGGGGCCAACGTCCTGACTTTC,CSVTLRAGGTGANVLTF
TRBD1,.,TRBJ2-3,TRBV28,TGTGCCAGCAGCTTTAACAGGGGTAGCACAGATACGCAGTATTTT,CASSFNRGSTDTQYF
.,.,TRBJ2-3,TRBV6-4,TGTGCCAGCAGTGACCGGGGAGAGAGCACAGATACGCAGTATTTT,CASSDRGESTDTQYF
TRBD1,.,TRBJ1-5,TRBV2,TGTGCCAGCAGGGGACAGGGGCGCCAGCCCCAGCATTTT,CASRGQGRQPQHF
.,.,TRBJ2-3,TRBV27,TGTGCCAGCAGTTTAGGGTTCGTGGGAGGAGTCCTTGGCACAGATACGCAGTATTTT,CASSLGFVGGVLGTDTQYF
TRBD2,few,TRBJ2-7,TRBV11-3,TGTGCCAGCAGCTTAGCTAGCGGGAGTGTCTACGAGCAGTACTTC,CASSLASGSVYEQYF
.,.,TRBJ2-2,TRBV27,TGTGCCAGCAGAGAAGGGGTTCGGAGAAGGAGTAACACCGGGGAGCTGTTTTTT,CASREGVRRRSNTGELFF
.,.,TRBJ2-5,TRBV15,TGTGCCACCAGCAGGAGCGGGTCAATAGCGGAGACCCAGTACTTC,CATSRSGSIAETQYF
TRBD1,few,TRBJ1-4,TRBV5-4,TGTGCCAGCAGCACCGGACAGGGGCCCTATGAAAAACTGTTTTTT,CASSTGQGPYEKLFF
TRBD1,.,TRBJ2-7,TRBV14,TGTGCCAGCAGCCAAGTGGGACAGGGGTTCTCCGAGCAGTACTTC,CASSQVGQGFSEQYF
TRBD2,.,TRBJ2-1,TRBV5-1,TGCGCCAGCAGCTTAAGGCTAGCGGGAGGATGGGATGAGCAGTTCTTC,CASSLRLAGGWDEQFF
TRBD1,.,TRBJ2-7,TRBV27,TGTGCCAGCATCGACCGGGACAGGGGCTACGAGCAGTACTTC,CASIDRDRGYEQYF
.,.,TRBJ1-5,TRBV19,TGTGCCAGTAGTATCTCCGATCAGCCCCAGCATTTT,CASSISDQPQHF
TRBD1,once,TRBJ1-4,TRBV7-8,TGTGCCAGCAGCGAGAACAGGGGGACTAATGAAAAACTGTTTTTT,CASSENRGTNEKLFF
.,.,TRBJ1-2,TRBV4-2,TGTGCCAGCAGCCCGACAGCTAACTATGGCTACACCTTC,CASSPTANYGYTF
TRBD2,.,TRBJ2-7,TRBV28,TGTGCCAGCAGTTTCAAGGGAAGCGGGAGAAGGTACGAGCAGTACTTC,CASSFKGSGRRYEQYF
.,.,TRBJ2-7,TRBV27,TGTGCCAGCAGTTCGAACGGCTACGAGCAGTACTTC,CASSSNGYEQYF
.,.,TRBJ2-5,TRBV4-1,TGCGCCAGCAGCCAAGTTCGGGAACAAGAGACCCAGTACTTC,CASSQVREQETQYF
.,.,TRBJ1-2,TRBV11-2,TGTGCCAGCAGCGCCACGGGTTATGGCTACACCTTC,CASSATGYGYTF